Listed below are T cell receptor beta chains from one sample, sequenced in a study of regulatory T cells in long-lasting Graves disease. TCRdb reprocessed the multiplex PCR reads via MiXCR and lists one record per CDR3 protein. The sample records 350,000 to 550,000 distinct CDR3 sequences, more than 13% being singletons. The sample was also reused in another study, on T cells in Graves' hyperthyroidism and ophthalmopathy.

The sample consisted of peripheral blood mononuclear cells (PBMCs), taken at new diagnosis, from a patient treated with antithyroid drugs. These receptor sequences come from a woman between 25 and 40 years old with Graves disease. The CDR3 runs from the conserved cysteine through the conserved F or W. Each record gives: J gene, clone size, D gene, V gene, CDR3 DNA, CDR3 protein. D genes are given only for firm matches. Clone size, where shown, is once, few, many, or a class for clones that have expanded.

TRBJ2-1,once,.,TRBV7-9,TGTGCCAGCAGCTTAAACTACCCTTCCTACAATGAGCAGTTCTTC,CASSLNYPSYNEQFF
TRBJ2-6,.,.,TRBV6-1,TGTGCCAGCAGTGAAATTCGGAGTATATTCTCTGGGGCCAACGTCCTGACTTTC,CASSEIRSIFSGANVLTF
TRBJ2-1,.,.,TRBV30,TGTGCCTGGAGTGGAGCGTGGAATGAGCAGTTCTTC,CAWSGAWNEQFF
TRBJ2-1,few,.,TRBV28,TGTGCCAGCAGTTCCAGACACACGCAGTTCTTC,CASSSRHTQFF
TRBJ2-7,once,.,TRBV3-1,TGTGCCAGCAGCCAAGTTCCGGGATCAACGTACGAGCAGTACTTC,CASSQVPGSTYEQYF
TRBJ2-3,.,TRBD2,TRBV4-1,TGCGCCAGCAGCCAAGAACCTGGTGGTTTTGCTAGCGGGACTGATACGCAGTATTTT,CASSQEPGGFASGTDTQYF
TRBJ2-7,.,.,TRBV5-1,TGCGCCAGCAGCTTGGACTGGACTACTTACTACGAGCAGTACTTC,CASSLDWTTYYEQYF
TRBJ2-1,many,TRBD2,TRBV14,TGTGCCAGCAGACTGACTAGCGAGGACAATGAGCAGTTCTTC,CASRLTSEDNEQFF
TRBJ1-5,many,TRBD1,TRBV6-1,TGTGCCAGCAGTCGACCGGACAGGGTGGGCAATCAGCCCCAGCATTTT,CASSRPDRVGNQPQHF
TRBJ1-2,many,.,TRBV10-3,TGTGCCATCAGTGAAACCCCTGGTGTGGTCCTTAACTATGGCTACACCTTC,CAISETPGVVLNYGYTF
TRBJ1-2,few,.,TRBV2,TGTGCCAGCAGTTCAGGGATTGGGAACTATGGCTACACCTTC,CASSSGIGNYGYTF
TRBJ2-5,many,.,TRBV7-9,TGTGCCAGCAGCTCTCGGCGCGACATACAAGAGACCCAGTACTTC,CASSSRRDIQETQYF
TRBJ2-1,many,TRBD2,TRBV30,TGTGCCTGGAGGCCCCGCCCGGGACTAGCGGGCGACTACAATGAGCAGTTCTTC,CAWRPRPGLAGDYNEQFF
TRBJ2-3,many,TRBD2,TRBV2,TGTGCCAGCAGTGATGGTAGCGGGAAAGATACGCAGTATTTT,CASSDGSGKDTQYF
TRBJ2-3,many,.,TRBV5-1,TGCGCCAGCAGCTTGGCGGGGCCCTCCGCGCGGGATACGCAGTATTTT,CASSLAGPSARDTQYF
TRBJ1-1,many,.,TRBV30,TGTGCCTTCCCTGTCGTCGGTAGTGGAGCTTTCTTT,CAFPVVGSGAFF
TRBJ1-1,many,.,TRBV7-8,TGTGCCACGACGGGGGGGCCGTGGACAAACACTGAAGCTTTCTTT,CATTGGPWTNTEAFF
TRBJ2-3,many,.,TRBV3-1,TGTGCCAGCAGCCAAACCCGGACCAGTGCAGATACGCAGTATTTT,CASSQTRTSADTQYF
TRBJ2-6,many,.,TRBV11-2,TGTGCCAGCAGCTTAGCGCACGGATCTGGGGCCAACGTCCTGACTTTC,CASSLAHGSGANVLTF
TRBJ2-3,many,TRBD2,TRBV10-3,TGTGCCATCAGCCCGGGACTAGCCTTGGCAGATACGCAGTATTTT,CAISPGLALADTQYF
TRBJ2-7,.,.,TRBV12-3/TRBV12-4,TGTGCCAGCAGTTACACCCCCATCTCCTACGAGCAGTACTTC,CASSYTPISYEQYF
TRBJ2-7,many,.,TRBV5-1,TGCGCCAGCAGCCCCCCCCGCTACGAGCAGTACTTC,CASSPPRYEQYF
TRBJ1-5,many,.,TRBV6-2/TRBV6-3,TGTGCCAGCAGTCAGGGAAGGGGGGCTCAGCCCCAGCATTTT,CASSQGRGAQPQHF
TRBJ2-1,.,TRBD2,TRBV6-9,TGTGCCAGCAGTTACTCCCTAGCGGGTAACAATGAGCAGTTCTTC,CASSYSLAGNNEQFF
TRBJ2-7,.,TRBD1,TRBV2,TGTGCCAGCAGTGAGGAGTCAGGGGGAACGACATCCTACGAGCAGTACTTC,CASSEESGGTTSYEQYF
TRBJ2-7,many,.,TRBV20-1,TGCAGTGCTAGAGGGGGAAAAGTTTCCTCCTACGAGCAGTACTTC,CSARGGKVSSYEQYF
TRBJ2-5,many,.,TRBV7-9,TGTGCCAGCAGCTTTGGGGCAGGTGGAAGGGAGACCCAGTACTTC,CASSFGAGGRETQYF
TRBJ2-7,many,.,TRBV29-1,TGCAGCGTTGAGAACAGGAATTTTTCCTACGAGCAGTACTTC,CSVENRNFSYEQYF
TRBJ2-7,few,TRBD1,TRBV5-1,TGCGCCAGCAGCTTGGCGGGACAGTTAAACGAGCAGTACTTC,CASSLAGQLNEQYF
TRBJ2-1,many,.,TRBV6-4,TGTGCCAGCAGTGAGGAGGGTGAGAATGAGCAGTTCTTC,CASSEEGENEQFF
TRBJ1-2,.,.,TRBV11-3,TGTGCCAGCAGCCCCTGGACAGACTTCTATGGCTACACCTTC,CASSPWTDFYGYTF
TRBJ2-3,many,.,TRBV7-3,TGTGCCAGCAGCTTGGATGGTTGGGATACGCAGTATTTT,CASSLDGWDTQYF
TRBJ1-2,few,.,TRBV6-5,TGTGCCAGCAGTTACTCCGGTAGTTTGAACTATGGCTACACCTTC,CASSYSGSLNYGYTF
TRBJ2-7,few,.,TRBV5-6,TGTGCCAGCAGCTTGAACGGGGGATTGGTCTACGAGCAGTACTTC,CASSLNGGLVYEQYF
TRBJ1-6,.,.,TRBV28,TGTGCCAGCGGGCTCCGTATCCCCCTCCACTTT,CASGLRIPLHF
TRBJ2-1,.,.,TRBV12-3/TRBV12-4,TGTGCCAGCATGACCGTTGCCTACAATGAGCAGTTCTTC,CASMTVAYNEQFF
TRBJ1-1,.,.,TRBV4-2,TGTGCCAGCAGCCAACCCCTCGGAGGGGGTGACACTGAAGCTTTCTTT,CASSQPLGGGDTEAFF
TRBJ2-1,many,TRBD1,TRBV19,TGTGCCAGTAGTATAGAGGGGGGGACAGGGCCCTACAATGAGCAGTTCTTC,CASSIEGGTGPYNEQFF
TRBJ2-3,few,.,TRBV11-3,TGTGCCAGCAGCTTAGTTGTTGGAGGGGGCACAGATACGCAGTATTTT,CASSLVVGGGTDTQYF
TRBJ1-5,many,.,TRBV6-1,TGTGCCAGCAGTGAAGCGGGGGCTCGAGATCAGCCCCAGCATTTT,CASSEAGARDQPQHF
TRBJ1-2,.,.,TRBV6-1,TGTGCCAGCAGACCCAGGGGAAGTTCTATCCTAGCTAACTATGGCTACACCTTC,CASRPRGSSILANYGYTF
TRBJ2-1,many,TRBD2,TRBV30,TGTGCCTGGAGTGTACGAGCGGGAGCAGACAATGAGCAGTTCTTC,CAWSVRAGADNEQFF
TRBJ2-1,.,TRBD2,TRBV19,TGTGCCAGTAGTAAAGCGGGGAGAAACTACAATGAGCAGTTCTTC,CASSKAGRNYNEQFF
TRBJ1-6,many,.,TRBV3-1,TGTGCCAGCAGCTCGGGACCGCAGGAGAATTCACCCCTCCACTTT,CASSSGPQENSPLHF
TRBJ2-7,many,TRBD1,TRBV6-5,TGTGCCAGCAGTTACTCTAGGGACAGGGTAAACTTCTACGAGCAGTACTTC,CASSYSRDRVNFYEQYF
TRBJ2-1,.,TRBD2,TRBV14,TGTGCCAGCAGCCAAATAGCGGGGTTCGACAATGAGCAGTTCTTC,CASSQIAGFDNEQFF
TRBJ2-1,many,.,TRBV2,TGTGCCAGCAGTGGATCTCCACCTTACAATGAGCAGTTCTTC,CASSGSPPYNEQFF
TRBJ2-3,many,TRBD2,TRBV10-3,TGTGCCATCAGTGACCCCCCGGGAGGGCCCGCAGATACGCAGTATTTT,CAISDPPGGPADTQYF
TRBJ2-1,many,.,TRBV3-1,TGTGCCAGCAGCCAAAGGGCTCCGAGGGAGCAGTTCTTC,CASSQRAPREQFF
TRBJ2-6,once,.,TRBV12-3/TRBV12-4,.,CASSFASGANVLIF
TRBJ2-3,.,TRBD2,TRBV4-1,TGCGCCAGCAGCCCCCTCGGACTAGCGGGAGAGGGCCGAAGCACAGATACGCAGTATTTT,CASSPLGLAGEGRSTDTQYF
TRBJ2-5,once,TRBD2,TRBV3-1,TGTGCCAGCAGCCAAGCTAGCGGGATGGGCCAAGAGACCCAGTACTTC,CASSQASGMGQETQYF
TRBJ2-7,many,.,TRBV12-3/TRBV12-4,TGTGCCAGCGAGGGACCCGACTACGAGCAGTACTTC,CASEGPDYEQYF
TRBJ2-7,few,.,TRBV6-2/TRBV6-3,TGTGCCAGCAGTTACTCGGAGCAAACTTATTACGAGCAGTACTTC,CASSYSEQTYYEQYF
TRBJ2-7,.,.,TRBV10-1,TGCGCCAGCAGTGAGTCGGCGGGGGCTAGACGTTACGAGCAGTACTTC,CASSESAGARRYEQYF
TRBJ2-2,few,.,TRBV10-1,TGCGCCAGCAGTGATGTGGTCAAGAAGAACACCGGGGAGCTGTTTTTT,CASSDVVKKNTGELFF
TRBJ2-2,many,.,TRBV30,TGTGCCTGCCGTCCATTATACAACCCCGGGGAGCTGTTTTTT,CACRPLYNPGELFF
TRBJ2-1,many,TRBD1,TRBV5-1,TGCGCCAGCAGCTTGTGGGGGACAGGGGCCAATGAGCAGTTCTTC,CASSLWGTGANEQFF
TRBJ2-2,few,.,TRBV2,TGTGCCAGCAGTCAGGACAGCAACACCGGGGAGCTGTTTTTT,CASSQDSNTGELFF
TRBJ2-3,many,.,TRBV7-3,TGTGCCAGCAGCTTAGGCCGTAGCGTTAGCACAGATACGCAGTATTTT,CASSLGRSVSTDTQYF